This T cell receptor beta chain was sequenced during a study of T cell responses to AZD1222 COVID-19 vaccine. TCRdb's copy holds only in-frame clones and misses some; the assay was immunoSEQ multiplex PCR. Among under 130,000 clones listed, 90% were seen once. CDR3 size: 13 residues. Germline V gene sequence: CDR1 SGHRS, CDR2 YFSETQ. Trimming cost V 0 bases and J 5 bases, with 8 bases left between them. The origin of this receptor is an adult in good health. The V gene is TRBV5-1, the J gene TRBJ2-5; D is unresolved. The sample here was peripheral blood, taken on day 0 of AZD1222 vaccination. In DNA, the CDR3 is TGCGCCAGCAGCTTGGGTACTCAGGAGACCCAGTACTTC. Amino acid sequence: CASSLGTQETQYF.